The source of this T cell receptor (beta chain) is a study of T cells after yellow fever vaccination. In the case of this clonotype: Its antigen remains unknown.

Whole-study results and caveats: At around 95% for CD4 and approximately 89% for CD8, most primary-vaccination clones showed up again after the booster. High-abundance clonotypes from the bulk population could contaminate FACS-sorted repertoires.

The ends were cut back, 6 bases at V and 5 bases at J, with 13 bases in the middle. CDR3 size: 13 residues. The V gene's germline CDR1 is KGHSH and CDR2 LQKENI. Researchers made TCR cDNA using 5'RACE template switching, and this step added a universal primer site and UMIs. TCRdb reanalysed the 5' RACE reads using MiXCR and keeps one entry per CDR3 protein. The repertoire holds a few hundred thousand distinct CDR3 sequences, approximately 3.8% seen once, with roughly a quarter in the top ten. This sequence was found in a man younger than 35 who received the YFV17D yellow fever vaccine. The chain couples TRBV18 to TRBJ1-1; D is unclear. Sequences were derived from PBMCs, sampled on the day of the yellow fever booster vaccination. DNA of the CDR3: TGTGCCAGCTCCCTCGACGAGAATACTGAAGCTTTCTTT. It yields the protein CASSLDENTEAFF.